This entry concerns a single T cell receptor (beta chain). No antigen is known for it. Assay: immunoSEQ multiplex PCR; the TCRdb copy retains only in-frame clones and omits some. The data show millions of clones, 90% to 95% seen once. The data originate from a study of shared clonotypes between healthy human individuals. Study findings and constraints: Only blood was sampled, and tissue TCR repertoires likely differ from blood ones.

CDR1 and CDR2 from the germline V gene are MGHDK and SYGVNS. The CDR3 is made up of 16 amino acids. V shed 5 bases, J shed 4 bases, and the junction held 7 bases outside the gene matches. This chain uses TRBV25-1 with TRBJ1-6; TRBD1 aligns across 8 bases. This receptor was taken from a man aged 18 to 29 in good health. Some clones in this sample may be carry-over from other donors' samples. Sequenced: naive CD4+ T cells from PBMCs. Subset of the sample: CD45RA+ positively selected. CDR3 nucleotides: TGTGCCAGCAGTACCACAGGGGGGGTATATAATTCACCCCTCCACTTT. Translation gives CASSTTGGVYNSPLHF. Supplemented by reference TRBV25-1 and TRBJ1-6, the full variable domain reads EADIYQTPRYLVIGTGKKITLECSQTMGHDKMYWYQQDPGMELHLIHYSYGVNSTEKGDLSSESTVSRIRTEHFPLTLESARPSHTSQYLCASSTTGGVYNSPLHFGNGTRLTVT.